This T cell receptor beta chain was observed in a study of cytomegalovirus exposure and HLA in healthy donors. Study-level results: Cytomegalovirus status, reportedly, was diagnosed with high specificity and sensitivity by the classifier. Highest at DRB1 and lowest at HLA-C, TCR association rates differed among HLA loci in a later analysis.

Primers included in the PCR were 60 Vbeta and 13 Jbeta primers. The repertoire was sequenced with immunoSEQ multiplex PCR; TCRdb's copy has only in-frame clones and lacks some. The sample includes under 170,000 clones, 70% to 80% of them seen just once. Germline values: CDR1 SGHRS, CDR2 YFSETQ. Trimming left V 6 bases short and J 2 bases short, with 16 bases between. The CDR3 sequence is 15 residues long. Worth noting for this clone: Antigen unknown.

The sample was PBMCs. The J gene is TRBJ2-3, the V gene TRBV5-1; TRBD1 might be the D (6 bases). The TCR originated in a human donor in good health. This chain's CDR3 is CASTWGQEDTDTQYF. The CDR3 DNA follows: TGCGCCAGCACTTGGGGGCAGGAGGACACAGATACGCAGTATTTT.